The sequence of this TCR beta chain was determined in a study of OX40 agonist ivuxolimab in advanced cancers. In the study overall: The study gave patients intravenous ivuxolimab at 0.01 to 10 mg/kg every 2 weeks. Partial responses occurred in three patients (one hepatocellular carcinoma, two cutaneous melanoma). Findings of the study overall: Clonal expansion was seen in CD4+ and CD8+ blood T cells by week 6 at 0.1 to 3.0 mg/kg.

Germline CDR1 reads MGHRA; CDR2 reads YSYEKL. V was trimmed by 1 base and J by 5 bases, leaving 17 bases between them. This CDR3 is 17 amino acids long. Data came from immunoSEQ multiplex PCR; TCRdb stores just in-frame clones and leaves some out. The sample lists approximately 32,000 clones, roughly 84% occurring once. The sample holds one count of this clone. Its antigen is undetermined. The input for sequencing was CD4+ or CD8+ T cells sorted from blood, taken in a trial of the OX40 agonist ivuxolimab. The clonotype originates from an adult with an advanced solid tumor such as melanoma, head and neck, liver or kidney cancer. The V and J genes are TRBV4-1 and TRBJ1-4, with TRBD1 as a possible D gene (6 bases). In nucleotides, the CDR3 is TGCGCCAGCAGCCAAGGCCTGTATAACAGGGCAAATGAAAAACTGTTTTTT. This encodes CASSQGLYNRANEKLFF.